The present T cell receptor beta chain was sequenced within a study of breast tumors, draining lymph nodes, adjacent tissues. The V and J ends lost 3 bases and 5 bases respectively, with 11 bases between them. This CDR3 spans 14 amino acids. TCRdb passed the multiplex PCR reads through MiXCR, listing each CDR3 protein once. The sample holds some 130,000 distinct CDR3 sequences; about 20% are singletons and the top ten take 2.2%. Axillary draining lymph nodes of breast cancer patients supplied the node samples. This clonotype was found many times. The sequenced material came from axillary lymph node tissue. This TCR came from a female donor with breast cancer. Some clones in this sample may be carry-over from other donors' samples. V and J are TRBV12-3 or TRBV12-4 and TRBJ2-1, with a weak D call TRBD1 (6 bases). CDR3 loop: CASSFLGQNNEQFF. As DNA, the CDR3 is TGTGCCAGCAGTTTTCTCGGACAGAACAATGAGCAGTTCTTC.